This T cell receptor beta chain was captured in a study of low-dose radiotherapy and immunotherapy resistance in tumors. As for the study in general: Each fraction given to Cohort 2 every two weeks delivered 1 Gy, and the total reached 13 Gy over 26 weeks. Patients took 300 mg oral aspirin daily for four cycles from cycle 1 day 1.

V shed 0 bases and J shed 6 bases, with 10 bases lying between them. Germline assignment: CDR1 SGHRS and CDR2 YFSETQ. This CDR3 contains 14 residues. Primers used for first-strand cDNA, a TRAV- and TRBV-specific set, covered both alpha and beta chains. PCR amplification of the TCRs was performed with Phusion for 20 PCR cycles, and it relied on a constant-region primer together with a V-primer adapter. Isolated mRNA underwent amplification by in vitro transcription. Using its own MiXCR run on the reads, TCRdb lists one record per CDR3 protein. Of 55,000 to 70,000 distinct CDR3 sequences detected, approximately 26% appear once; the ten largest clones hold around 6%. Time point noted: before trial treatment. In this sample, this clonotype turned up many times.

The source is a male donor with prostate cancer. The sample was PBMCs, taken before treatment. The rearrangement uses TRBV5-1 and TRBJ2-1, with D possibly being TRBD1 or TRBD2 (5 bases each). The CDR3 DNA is TGCGCCAGCAGCTTGGTTCTCGGGACCAATGAGCAGTTCTTC. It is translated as CASSLVLGTNEQFF.